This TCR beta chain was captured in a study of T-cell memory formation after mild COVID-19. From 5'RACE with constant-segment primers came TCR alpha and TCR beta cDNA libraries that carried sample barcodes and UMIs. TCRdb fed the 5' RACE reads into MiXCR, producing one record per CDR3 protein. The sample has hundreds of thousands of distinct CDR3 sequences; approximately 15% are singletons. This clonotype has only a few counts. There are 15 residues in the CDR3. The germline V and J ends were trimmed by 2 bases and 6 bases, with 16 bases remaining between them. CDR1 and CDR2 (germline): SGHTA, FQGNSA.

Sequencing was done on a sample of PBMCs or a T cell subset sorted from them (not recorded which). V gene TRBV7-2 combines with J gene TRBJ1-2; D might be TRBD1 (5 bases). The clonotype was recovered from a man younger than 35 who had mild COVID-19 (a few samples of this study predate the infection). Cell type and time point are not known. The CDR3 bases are TGTGCCAGCAGCTTAAGGCAGCCAGGGATGAATGGCTACACCTTC. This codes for CASSLRQPGMNGYTF.